These 8 T cell receptor beta chains originate from one sample sequenced in a study of T cell repertoires in cytomegalovirus infection. In TCRdb, the reads were re-called with MiXCR into one record per CDR3 protein. The sample lists 500,000 or so distinct CDR3 sequences, more than 15% occurring once. Source material: CD8+ T cells from PBMCs. Source of these receptors: a human donor in good health (CMV status not recorded). Some clones in this sample may be carry-over from other donors' samples.

The chain joins TRBV20-1 to TRBJ2-2, with 7 positions matching TRBD2. CDR1 and CDR2 from the germline V gene are DFQATT and SNEGSKA (reference sequence). V dropped 5 bases and J dropped 4; count of bases not matched to a gene: 13. The CDR3 has 16 residues. CDR3 DNA sequence: TGCAGTGCTTGGACCGTTCTCCGCGGGGGCACCGGGGAGCTGTTTTTT. Encoded protein: CSAWTVLRGGTGELFF.

This clonotype turned up a few times. This chain uses TRBV2 with TRBJ2-3, with D perhaps TRBD1 (6 bases). The CDR3 sequence is 14 residues long. V was clipped by 6 bases and J by 0 bases, with 10 bases between them. Germline assignment: CDR1 SNHLY and CDR2 FYNNEI. CDR3 sequence: CASRGTSSTDTQYF. The CDR3 DNA reads as TGTGCCAGCAGGGGGACATCTAGCACAGATACGCAGTATTTT.

This clonotype has a count of ten or more. The V gene is TRBV7-2, the J gene TRBJ1-6, with D possibly being TRBD1 (6 bases). The CDR3 covers 15 residues. Germline V gene data show CDR1 as SGHTA and CDR2 as FQGNSA. The V end lost 3 bases, the J end lost 4 bases, and 10 bases lay between the germline ends. The CDR3, as DNA: TGTGCCAGCAGCTTCTCGACAGGTTATAATTCACCCCTCCACTTT. Protein: CASSFSTGYNSPLHF.

There are a few counts of this clonotype. V usage is TRBV12-3 or TRBV12-4 and J usage is TRBJ2-3; TRBD2 agrees at 16 bases. This CDR3 spans 16 amino acids. Unmatched junction bases numbered 5, after V lost 6 bases and J lost 5 bases. CDR3 in amino acids: CASRGTSGGVVDTQYF. The CDR3 DNA reads TGTGCCAGCAGGGGGACTAGCGGGGGGGTGGTAGATACGCAGTATTTT.

About this clonotype: The CDR3 carries no conserved terminal phenylalanine or tryptophan, so it likely arises from a read error. The chain couples TRBV19 to TRBJ2-1, with 16 bases aligning to TRBD2. The germline gives CDR1 LNHDA, CDR2 SQIVND (reference sequence). V lost 9 bases and J lost 4; bases outside the gene matches: 12. The CDR3 totals 18 residues. This chain's CDR3 is CASEGLAGGQEPYNEQFL. CDR3 in DNA: TGTGCCAGCGAGGGACTAGCGGGGGGGCAGGAGCCTTACAATGAGCAGTTCTTA.

About this clonotype: A much larger clonotype is one base distant, so this may be a read error. The conserved final phenylalanine or tryptophan is absent from the CDR3, which likely points to a read error. The V call is TRBV27, the J call TRBJ1-2; no definite D call. The CDR3 consists of 13 residues. Germline-derived CDR1 and CDR2 are MNHEY and SMNVEV (reference sequence). V was shortened by 0 bases and J by 4 bases, with 6 bases between the two germline ends. The CDR3 here is CASSLSISYGYTL. DNA of the CDR3: TGTGCCAGCAGTTTATCGATCAGCTATGGCTACACCTTA.

The chain couples TRBV15 to TRBJ2-3; maybe TRBD2 (6 bases). Trimming removed 1 base at V and 0 bases at J, with 11 bases between. CDR1 is LNHNV, CDR2 YYDKDF, per germline (reference sequence). This CDR3 contains 16 residues. The CDR3 DNA is TGTGCCACCAGCAGAGTTCCAGCGGGTAGCACAGATACGCAGTATTTT. Amino acid sequence: CATSRVPAGSTDTQYF.

The V gene is TRBV5-6, the J gene TRBJ1-1; D gene unclear. The V end was cut by 2 bases, the J end by 8 bases, with 13 bases between. Germline loops: CDR1 SGHDT, CDR2 YYEEEE. CDR3 length: 13 residues. CDR3 sequence (DNA): TGTGCCAGCAGCTTCATGGCGGGGTTAGAAGCTTTCTTT. Amino acid sequence: CASSFMAGLEAFF. The full variable domain, its missing parts supplied by reference TRBV5-6 and TRBJ1-1, is DAGVTQSPTHLIKTRGQQVTLRCSPKSGHDTVSWYQQALGQGPQFIFQYYEEEERQRGNFPDRFSGHQFPNYSSELNVNALLLGDSALYLCASSFMAGLEAFFGQGTRLTVV.